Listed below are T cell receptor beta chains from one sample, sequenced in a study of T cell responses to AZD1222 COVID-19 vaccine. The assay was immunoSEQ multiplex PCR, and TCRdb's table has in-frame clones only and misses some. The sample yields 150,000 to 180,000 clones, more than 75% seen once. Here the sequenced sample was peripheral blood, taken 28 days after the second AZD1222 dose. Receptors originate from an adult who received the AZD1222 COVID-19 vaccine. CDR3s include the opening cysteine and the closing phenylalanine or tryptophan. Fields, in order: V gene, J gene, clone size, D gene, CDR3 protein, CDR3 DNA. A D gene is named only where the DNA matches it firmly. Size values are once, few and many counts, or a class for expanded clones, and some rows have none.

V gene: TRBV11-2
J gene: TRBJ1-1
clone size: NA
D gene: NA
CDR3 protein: CASSLAGGNTEAFF
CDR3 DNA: TGTGCCAGCAGCTTAGCCGGGGGCAACACTGAAGCTTTCTTT

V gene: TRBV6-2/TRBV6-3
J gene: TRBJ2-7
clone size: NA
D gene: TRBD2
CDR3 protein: CASSKLAGVSYEQYF
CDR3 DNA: TGTGCCAGCAGTAAACTAGCGGGAGTATCCTACGAGCAGTACTTC

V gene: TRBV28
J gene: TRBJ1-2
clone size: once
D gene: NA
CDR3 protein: CASRKSGTPYGYTF
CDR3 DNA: TGTGCCAGCAGGAAATCCGGGACACCCTATGGCTACACCTTC

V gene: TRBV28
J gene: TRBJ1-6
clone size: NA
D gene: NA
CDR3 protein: CASSLRTERSPLHF
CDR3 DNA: TGTGCCAGCAGTTTGAGGACAGAAAGGTCACCCCTCCACTTT

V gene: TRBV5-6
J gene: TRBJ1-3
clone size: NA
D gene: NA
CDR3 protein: CASSLGPMAGNTIYF
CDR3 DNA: TGTGCCAGCAGCTTGGGCCCCATGGCAGGAAACACCATATATTTT

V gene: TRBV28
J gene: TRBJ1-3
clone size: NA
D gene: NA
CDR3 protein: CASSFHNTGFSGNTIYF
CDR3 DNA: TGTGCCAGCAGTTTTCATAACACAGGGTTCTCTGGAAACACCATATATTTT

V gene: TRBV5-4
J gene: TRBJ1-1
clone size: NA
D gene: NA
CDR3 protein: CASSGIRNTEAFF
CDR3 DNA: TGTGCCAGCAGCGGCATCAGAAACACTGAAGCTTTCTTT

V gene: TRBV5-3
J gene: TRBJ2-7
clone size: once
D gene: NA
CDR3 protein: CARSARTGIPEQYF
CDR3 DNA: TGTGCCAGAAGCGCACGAACGGGAATCCCCGAGCAGTACTTC

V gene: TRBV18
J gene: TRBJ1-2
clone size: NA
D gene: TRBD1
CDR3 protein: CASSLTGTGNGYTF
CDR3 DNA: TGTGCCAGCTCACTGACCGGGACAGGGAATGGCTACACCTTC

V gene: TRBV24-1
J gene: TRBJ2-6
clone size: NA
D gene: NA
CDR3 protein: CATSDPGTRANVLTF
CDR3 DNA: TGTGCCACCAGTGATCCCGGGACAAGGGCCAACGTCCTGACTTTC

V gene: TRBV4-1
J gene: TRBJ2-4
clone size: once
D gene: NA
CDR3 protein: CASVRRGRIQYF
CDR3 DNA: TGCGCCAGCGTCCGGCGGGGCCGTATTCAGTACTTC

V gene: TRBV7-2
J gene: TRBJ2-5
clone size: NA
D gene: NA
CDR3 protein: CASSPGMIGESQYF
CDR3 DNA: TGTGCCAGCAGCCCCGGGATGATAGGAGAATCCCAGTACTTC

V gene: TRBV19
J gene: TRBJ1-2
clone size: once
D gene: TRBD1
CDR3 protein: CASGTGGTVGGYTF
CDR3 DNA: TGTGCCAGTGGTACAGGGGGCACGGTTGGTGGCTACACCTTC

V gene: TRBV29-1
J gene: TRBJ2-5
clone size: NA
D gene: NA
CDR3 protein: CSVVPRGVGQETQYF
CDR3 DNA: TGCAGCGTTGTTCCTCGAGGGGTCGGACAAGAGACCCAGTACTTC

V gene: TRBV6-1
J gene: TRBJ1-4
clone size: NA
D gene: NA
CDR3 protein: CASSEEGPGAGEKLFF
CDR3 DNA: TGTGCCAGCAGTGAAGAAGGTCCGGGGGCGGGAGAAAAACTGTTTTTT

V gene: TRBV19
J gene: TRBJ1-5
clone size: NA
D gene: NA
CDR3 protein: CATKGDFSNQPQHF
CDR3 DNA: TGTGCCACCAAAGGGGATTTTAGCAATCAGCCCCAGCATTTT

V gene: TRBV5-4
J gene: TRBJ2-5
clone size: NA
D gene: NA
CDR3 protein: CASSLANPTRETQYF
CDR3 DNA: TGTGCCAGCAGCTTGGCCAACCCAACCAGGGAGACCCAGTACTTC

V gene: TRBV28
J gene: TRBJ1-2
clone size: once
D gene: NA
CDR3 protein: CASSFRGGGYTF
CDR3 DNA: TGTGCCAGCAGTTTCAGGGGAGGGGGCTACACCTTC

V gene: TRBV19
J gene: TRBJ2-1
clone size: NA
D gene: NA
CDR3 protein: CASRPGSYNEQFF
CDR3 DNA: TGTGCCAGTAGACCGGGGTCCTACAATGAGCAGTTCTTC

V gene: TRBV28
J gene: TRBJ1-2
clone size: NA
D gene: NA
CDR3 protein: CASSPQGESYGYTF
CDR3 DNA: TGTGCCAGCAGCCCTCAAGGAGAGTCTTATGGCTACACCTTC